A single sample gave rise to the 24 T cell receptor beta chains below, sequenced in a study of shared clonotypes between healthy human individuals (dated by TCRdb to 2018 to 2020). CD8 naive samples were CD45RO-negative cells positively selected for CCR7, giving a CD45RA+CCR7+ population that excluded TemRA cells. Libraries came from the immunoSEQ multiplex PCR assay. Drawn from immuneACCESS, this table holds only the in-frame rearrangements with V and J called that TCRdb kept. Clones are partly lost; checked studies trace under half to an unresolved V gene and leave the rest unexplained. Present in this sample are about 2 million clones, about 95% of which were seen just once. The leading ten clones occupy roughly 1.2% of the sample. The material sequenced was naive CD8+ T cells sorted from blood. Interpreted using the paper, the cell subset or site label stands for: CD45RA+CCR7+. Source of these receptors: a man younger than 35 in good health.

This rearrangement joins TRBV27 to TRBJ2-7, with D possibly matching TRBD1 (6 bases). V was cut by 2 bases and J by 2 bases, with 10 bases left in between. Germline loops: CDR1 MNHEY, CDR2 SMNVEV (reference sequence). The CDR3 covers 14 residues. The CDR3 region is CASSLRQAAYEQYF. The CDR3 DNA sequence: TGTGCCAGCAGTTTACGACAGGCAGCCTACGAGCAGTACTTC.

Note on this clone: Different DNA sequences within this sample yield the same CDR3. The J gene is TRBJ1-1, the V gene TRBV19; D uncertain. CDR3 length: 11 residues. Trimming shortened V by 1 base and J by 8 bases, and 5 bases separated the two germline ends. The germline CDR1 and CDR2 sequences are LNHDA and SQIVND (reference sequence). The CDR3, as DNA: TGTGCCAGTAGTATAGGAGCAGAAGCTTTCTTT. Translation gives CASSIGAEAFF.

The chain recombines TRBV27 with TRBJ1-2; 8 nucleotides line up with TRBD1. The CDR3 is 16 amino acids. Germline V gene lookup returns CDR1 MNHEY and CDR2 SMNVEV (reference sequence). V was clipped by 6 bases and J by 3 bases; unmatched bases: 12. CDR3 DNA: TGTGCCAGCAGACCTCTCCGGACAGGGCAGGACTATGGCTACACCTTC. Its protein is CASRPLRTGQDYGYTF.

The V gene is TRBV5-4, the J gene TRBJ1-1; D unclear. Germline V gene data show CDR1 as SGHNT and CDR2 as YYREEE (reference sequence). The V and J ends lost 0 bases and 2 bases respectively, with 11 bases between them. The CDR3 runs to 15 residues. DNA of the CDR3: TGTGCCAGCAGCTTGGTGGCAGAAGGAAACACTGAAGCTTTCTTT. Its protein product is CASSLVAEGNTEAFF.

This chain connects TRBV4-1 to TRBJ1-1, with no clear D. The CDR3 is 16 amino acids. Germline V gene lookup returns CDR1 MGHRA and CDR2 YSYEKL. Trimming removed 0 bases from V and 0 bases from J, with 11 bases in between. CDR3 nucleotides: TGCGCCAGCAGCCAAGATGGCTCGGGATTGAACACTGAAGCTTTCTTT. Translation gives CASSQDGSGLNTEAFF.

The rearrangement joins TRBV9 to TRBJ2-7, with a weak D call TRBD1 (6 bases). Germline V CDR1 and CDR2: SGDLS, YYNGEE. This CDR3 contains 14 residues. The V end was cut by 0 bases, the J end by 5 bases, with 12 bases between. The CDR3 is CASSVGSDSHEQYF. The CDR3 nucleotides are TGTGCCAGCAGCGTAGGATCGGACAGTCACGAGCAGTACTTC.

This chain links TRBV29-1 with TRBJ2-1, with TRBD2 identical over 9 bases. The V segment lost 2 bases and the J segment 2 bases; nucleotides outside the gene matches: 1. This CDR3 region has 14 residues. Germline V gene data show CDR1 as SQVTM and CDR2 as ANQGSEA. CDR3 sequence (DNA): TGCAGCGTTGAACTAGCGGGGCCCTACAATGAGCAGTTCTTC. Translating it yields CSVELAGPYNEQFF.

As concerns this clone: Different DNA sequences within this sample yield the same CDR3. The chain's CDR3 is CASSLGKGLSYEQYF. CDR3 DNA sequence: TGTGCCAGCAGCTTGGGGAAAGGGCTTTCTTACGAGCAGTACTTC. The V gene is TRBV5-4, the J gene TRBJ2-7; D remains ambiguous. Germline values: CDR1 SGHNT, CDR2 YYREEE (reference sequence). The CDR3 contains 15 residues. V was pared by 0 bases and J by 4 bases, with 14 bases between.

The chain combines TRBV7-2 with TRBJ2-1; D is perhaps TRBD1 or TRBD2 (5 bases each). Trimming left V 5 bases short and J 4 bases short, with 12 bases between. Per germline, CDR1 SGHTA and CDR2 FQGNSA. The CDR3 covers 14 residues. In DNA, the CDR3 is TGTGCCAGCAGCCCCCCCGGGGCTTACAATGAGCAGTTCTTC. This gives the protein CASSPPGAYNEQFF.

This clone was counted a few times. Other DNA variants within this sample encode the same CDR3. V is TRBV27 and J is TRBJ2-7; 8 nucleotides match TRBD1. The V segment lost 5 bases and the J segment 3 bases; nucleotides outside the gene matches: 3. Germline-derived CDR1 and CDR2 are MNHEY and SMNVEV (reference sequence). There are 13 residues in the CDR3. The CDR3 protein is CASSPGTGYEQYF. Here the CDR3 DNA reads TGTGCCAGCAGTCCTGGGACAGGCTACGAGCAGTACTTC.

This clone was counted once. The chain couples TRBV7-9 to TRBJ2-7; D may correspond to TRBD1 or TRBD2 (5 bases each). Germline V CDR1 and CDR2: SEHNR, FQNEAQ (reference sequence). Trimming removed 5 bases at V and 12 bases at J, with 20 bases between. The CDR3 consists of 13 residues. The CDR3, as DNA: TGTGCCAGCAGCCCCGGGACCCACCTCGGGGTGTACTTC. This gives the protein CASSPGTHLGVYF.

The chain joins TRBV13 to TRBJ2-5; 16 bases agree with TRBD2. The trim removed 4 bases at V and 7 bases at J, leaving 12 bases unmatched. The CDR3 sequence is 18 residues long. Germline-derived CDR1 and CDR2 are PRHDT and FYEKMQ (reference sequence). This CDR3 reads CASSSRGLAGGPLGTQYF. The CDR3, as DNA: TGTGCCAGCAGCTCCCGGGGACTAGCGGGAGGGCCTCTCGGGACCCAGTACTTC.

The CDR3 DNA is TGTGCCAGCAGTCCGACAGGGGAGGTCTATGGCTACACCTTC. This translates into CASSPTGEVYGYTF. The chain uses TRBV27 and TRBJ1-2, with 8 bases matching TRBD1. The CDR3 is made up of 14 amino acids. Germline V gives CDR1 MNHEY, CDR2 SMNVEV (reference sequence). The V gene end was trimmed by 5 bases and the J gene end by 4 bases; junction bases not matched to a gene: 6.

The rearrangement joins TRBV5-1 to TRBJ1-1; 10 bases agree with TRBD1. Germline CDR1 is SGHRS and CDR2 is YFSETQ. The V and J ends lost 4 bases and 0 bases, in that order; junction bases with no gene match: 9. The CDR3 runs 17 residues. CDR3 sequence: CASSPGTGASMNTEAFF. The CDR3 nucleotides read TGCGCCAGCAGCCCAGGGACAGGGGCCTCCATGAACACTGAAGCTTTCTTT.

The chain combines TRBV7-3 with TRBJ1-5; 7 bases align to TRBD1. J lost 0 bases, V lost 4 bases, and 9 bases had no gene match. Germline assignment: CDR1 SGHTA and CDR2 FQGTGA. This CDR3 has 17 amino acids. The CDR3 reads CASSSHPTGHSNQPQHF. CDR3 coding DNA: TGTGCCAGCAGCTCACACCCGACAGGGCATAGCAATCAGCCCCAGCATTTT.

Regarding this clone: Different DNA sequences within this sample yield the same CDR3. The chain carries TRBV13 and TRBJ2-5; no clear D. With 2 bases removed from V and 2 bases from J, the gap between germline ends came to 6 bases. Germline V gene lookup returns CDR1 PRHDT and CDR2 FYEKMQ (reference sequence). The CDR3 is 13 residues long. The CDR3 loop reads CASSLRMQETQYF. DNA for the CDR3: TGTGCCAGCAGCTTACGTATGCAAGAGACCCAGTACTTC.

The chain couples TRBV12-5 to TRBJ2-7, with D possibly matching TRBD2 (6 bases). The CDR3 has 18 residues. Trimming took 1 base from V and 1 from J, leaving 20 bases between them. Per the germline V gene, CDR1 is LGHNT and CDR2 is FRNRAP. The CDR3, as DNA: TGTGCTAGTGGTTTGGAAAACACGCCGGGAGCCGATTCCTACGAGCAGTACTTC. The encoded protein is CASGLENTPGADSYEQYF.

V gene TRBV9 combines with J gene TRBJ2-1, with 7 positions matching TRBD2. The CDR3 runs to 15 residues. Germline trimming cut 7 bases from V and 5 bases from J; bases unmatched to any gene: 12. The germline V gene has CDR1 SGDLS and CDR2 YYNGEE. The CDR3, as DNA: TGTGCCAGCGCCGTGGGGGGAGGGCCTAACAATGAGCAGTTCTTC. This translates into CASAVGGGPNNEQFF.

The rearrangement uses TRBV6-1 and TRBJ2-1; the match to TRBD1 covers 7 bases. The CDR3 consists of 16 residues. V shed 4 bases and J 1 base; nucleotides not matched to a gene: 7. The germline CDR1 and CDR2 sequences are MNHNS and SASEGT. This chain's CDR3 is CASSVGTDLSYNEQFF. Here the CDR3 DNA reads TGTGCCAGCAGTGTTGGGACAGACCTTTCCTACAATGAGCAGTTCTTC.

The V gene is TRBV5-5, the J gene TRBJ1-3; no firm D call. Germline lookup yields CDR1 SGHKS and CDR2 YYEKEE (reference sequence). The CDR3 sequence is 13 residues long. The germline V and J ends were trimmed by 4 bases and 8 bases, with 13 bases remaining between them. The CDR3 sequence is CASSLSSFDTIYF. CDR3 bases: TGTGCCAGCAGCCTCTCTTCTTTTGACACCATATATTTT.

The genes are TRBV10-2 and TRBJ2-2; the D gene is possibly TRBD1 (5 bases). Germline-derived CDR1 and CDR2 are WSHSY and SAAADI. This CDR3 spans 17 amino acids. V shed 3 bases and J shed 1 base, with 15 bases lying between them. The CDR3 spells CASSDHLQVLNTGELFF. CDR3 DNA sequence: TGCGCCAGCAGTGATCATCTACAGGTCTTGAACACCGGGGAGCTGTTTTTT.

The CDR3 here is CATSRPTGWAEAFF. CDR3 DNA: TGTGCCACCAGCAGACCGACAGGGTGGGCTGAAGCTTTCTTT. The rearrangement uses TRBV15 and TRBJ1-1, with 7 bases that match TRBD1. Losses at the gene ends were 2 bases for V and 6 bases for J; bases not matched to a gene: 6. The CDR3 runs to 14 residues. Germline assignment: CDR1 LNHNV and CDR2 YYDKDF (reference sequence).

V is TRBV30 and J is TRBJ2-3; possibly TRBD2 for D (5 bases). This CDR3 region has 16 residues. Trimming removed 0 bases from V and 2 bases from J, with 15 bases in between. Germline V CDR1 and CDR2: GTSNPN, SVGIG (reference sequence). CDR3 sequence reads: CAWSVARGALTDTQYF. DNA for the CDR3: TGTGCCTGGAGTGTTGCCCGGGGTGCGCTCACAGATACGCAGTATTTT.

This clone was seen once. The chain carries TRBV11-3 and TRBJ1-4; TRBD1 matches 11 bases. The length of the CDR3 is 17 residues. With V trimmed by 5 bases and J by 5 bases, 10 bases remained unmatched. Germline V lookup: CDR1 SGHNT, CDR2 YENEEA. The CDR3 here is CASSSRDRGLPNEKLFF. The CDR3 DNA reads as TGTGCCAGCAGCAGCCGGGACAGGGGGTTACCGAATGAAAAACTGTTTTTT.